This T cell receptor beta chain emerged from a study of T cells in Graves' hyperthyroidism and ophthalmopathy. In germline, CDR1 is SEHNR, CDR2 FQNEAQ (reference sequence). The CDR3 is made up of 13 amino acids. Trimming removed 5 bases from V and 1 base from J, with 6 bases in between. TCR beta CDR3 regions were amplified from RNA. TCR CDR3 regions were first amplified by RT-PCR with HTBI primers. MiXCR was run by TCRdb on the multiplex PCR reads, yielding one entry per CDR3 protein. The sample consists of more than 300,000 distinct CDR3 sequences, about 17% of them appearing once. Diagnostic assessment was based on clinical symptoms, serum thyroxine and TRAb, thyroid ultrasound and orbital computed tomography. Drawn at first hyperthyroidism diagnosis, the blood sample preceded any ophthalmopathy symptoms. This sample holds PBMCs from under 11 ml fresh peripheral blood. This clonotype was detected ten times or more.

The receptor comes from a woman in her twenties or thirties with Graves' hyperthyroidism that later progressed to Graves' ophthalmopathy. V is TRBV7-9 and J is TRBJ2-1; no reliable D call. Input material: blood. CDR3 region: CASSEPSYNEQFF. The CDR3 region has the DNA TGTGCCAGCAGCGAGCCTTCCTACAATGAGCAGTTCTTC.